This TCR beta chain is drawn from a study of technical replicates of blood from a few donors. CDR3 length: 14 amino acids. V gave up 5 bases and J gave up 4 bases; unmatched junction bases: 5. From germline, CDR1 is LNHNV and CDR2 YYDKDF (reference sequence). The data were produced by immunoSEQ multiplex PCR, yet TCRdb's version contains in-frame clones alone and is incomplete. The repertoire holds about 75,000 clones, with about 90% as singletons. The genes are TRBV15 and TRBJ1-2, with 9 nucleotides matching TRBD1. The TCR originated in a human donor in good health. Sample: T cells isolated from PBMCs. The CDR3 DNA is TGTGCCACCAGCTGGACAGGGGTGGGCTATGGCTACACCTTC. Residues: CATSWTGVGYGYTF.